The 7 T cell receptor beta chains reported below all come from one sample, sequenced in a study of CD8+ T cells in alopecia areata. It was cDNA, reverse transcribed from extracted RNA, that served as the sequencing template. Clones were sequenced by immunoSEQ multiplex PCR, and TCRdb holds only the in-frame ones, with some missing. The table lists over 150,000 clones, about 60% of them singletons. Treatment specified: oral pan-JAK inhibitor, 5-10 mg twice daily. Specimen: CD4+ T cells sorted from blood, collected at week 24, from a patient treated with tofacitinib. These receptors came from a human donor with alopecia areata.

The V and J genes are TRBV25-1 and TRBJ2-7; D might be TRBD1 (6 bases). V lost 1 base and J 3 bases, leaving 13 bases between the germline ends. The germline gives CDR1 MGHDK, CDR2 SYGVNS. The CDR3 extends over 15 amino acids. The CDR3 DNA reads TGTGCCAGCAGTGAATCCGGAACAGGGAGCTACGAGCAGTACTTC. Amino acid sequence: CASSESGTGSYEQYF.

This chain uses TRBV7-8 with TRBJ2-2; a weak D match, TRBD2 (6 bases). Per the germline V gene, CDR1 is SGHVS and CDR2 is FQNEAQ. There are 13 residues in the CDR3. Trimming cost V 1 base and J 6 bases, with 6 bases left between them. CDR3 sequence: CASSLGGAGELFF. The DNA of the CDR3 is TGTGCCAGCAGCTTAGGGGGGGCCGGGGAGCTGTTTTTT.

This clone was picked up a small number of times. V usage is TRBV7-2 and J usage is TRBJ1-2; D might be TRBD1 (5 bases). The CDR3 covers 16 residues. CDR1 is SGHTA and CDR2 is FQGNSA in the germline V gene. The V end lost 1 base, the J end lost 2 bases, and 14 bases lay between the germline ends. CDR3 in DNA: TGTGCCAGCAGCTTAGGGATGTATCGGGACAACTATGGCTACACCTTC. Translated: CASSLGMYRDNYGYTF.

The chain couples TRBV4-1 to TRBJ1-2, with TRBD1 as a possible D gene (5 bases). This CDR3 region has 14 residues. Trimming cost V 0 bases and J 5 bases, with 10 bases left between them. Looked up from germline, CDR1 is MGHRA and CDR2 is YSYEKL. CDR3 in DNA: TGCGCCAGCAGCCAAGATTACAGGACTTATGGCTACACCTTC. Amino acids: CASSQDYRTYGYTF.

The CDR3 here is CAWSRVIESTEAFF. CDR3 nucleotides: TGTGCCTGGAGTAGGGTTATAGAAAGCACTGAAGCTTTCTTT. The rearrangement joins TRBV30 to TRBJ1-1; D gene unclear. Germline CDR1 GTSNPN, CDR2 SVGIG (reference sequence). The CDR3 has 14 residues. V lost 2 bases, J lost 4 bases, and 14 bases lay in between.

V gene TRBV29-1 combines with J gene TRBJ1-1, with unresolved D. Looked up from germline, CDR1 is SQVTM and CDR2 is ANQGSEA. Trimming stripped 1 base from V and 5 bases from J, with 11 bases between. The CDR3 is made up of 13 amino acids. The CDR3 DNA is TGCAGCGTTGAAGGGCAGCGCGGGACTGAAGCTTTCTTT. It is translated as CSVEGQRGTEAFF.

V and J are TRBV23-1 and TRBJ1-5; 7 nucleotides align to TRBD1. TRBV23-1 is reported as an ORF; its role is uncertain. The CDR3 extends over 13 amino acids. The V segment lost 6 bases and the J segment 9 bases; nucleotides outside the gene matches: 8. The CDR3 is CASSTTQGTPQHF. The CDR3 nucleotides read TGCGCCAGCAGCACAACACAGGGGACGCCCCAGCATTTT.